The sample holds a few counts of the clone carrying this T cell receptor (beta chain). These data are taken from a study of blood T cell repertoires in COVID-19. Overall study: Collection of acute and convalescent COVID-19 samples took place in the United States, Italy and Spain.

Source study methods: Using reference gene primer amplification, nucleated cell counts were estimated. Libraries were prepared by immunoSEQ multiplex PCR; TCRdb keeps only in-frame clonotypes and omits some of them. The V and J calls and clone size come from that table; D and trimming were worked out from the DNA. The table shows fewer than 200,000 clones, with around four fifths occurring only once. Trimming took off 6 bases at V and 0 bases at J, with 21 bases between the two ends. This CDR3 is 18 amino acids long. Germline CDR1 reads MDHEN; CDR2 reads SYDVKM. This chain connects TRBV28 to TRBJ1-3; D unclear. The sample consisted of peripheral blood. The sequence came from a woman in her 70s with COVID-19, enrolled during active disease. The CDR3 DNA reads TGTGCCAGCAGCTCTTCGAGGGTTCTGAAATCCTCTGGAAACACCATATATTTT. Encoded protein: CASSSSRVLKSSGNTIYF. The full variable domain, its missing parts supplied by reference TRBV28 and TRBJ1-3, is DVKVTQSSRYLVKRTGEKVFLECVQDMDHENMFWYRQDPGLGLRLIYFSYDVKMKEKGDIPEGYSVSREKKERFSLILESASTNQTSMYLCASSSSRVLKSSGNTIYFGEGSWLTVV.